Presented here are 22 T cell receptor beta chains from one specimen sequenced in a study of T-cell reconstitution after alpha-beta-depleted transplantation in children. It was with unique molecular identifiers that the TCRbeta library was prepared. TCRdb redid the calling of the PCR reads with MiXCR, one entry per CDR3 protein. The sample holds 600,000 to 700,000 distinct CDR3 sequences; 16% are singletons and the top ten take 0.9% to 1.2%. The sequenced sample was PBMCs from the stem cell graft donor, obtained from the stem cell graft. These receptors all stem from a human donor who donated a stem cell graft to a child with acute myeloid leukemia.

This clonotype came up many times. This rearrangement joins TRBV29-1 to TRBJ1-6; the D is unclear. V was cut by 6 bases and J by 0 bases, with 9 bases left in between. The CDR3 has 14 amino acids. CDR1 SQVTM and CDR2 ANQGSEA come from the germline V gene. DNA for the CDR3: TGCAGCGTAGCAGAGAGCTCCTATAATTCACCCCTCCACTTT. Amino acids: CSVAESSYNSPLHF. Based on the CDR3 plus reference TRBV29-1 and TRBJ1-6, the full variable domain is SAVISQKPSRDICQRGTSLTIQCQVDSQVTMMFWYRQQPGQSLTLIATANQGSEATYESGFVIDKFPISRPNLTFSTLTVSNMSPEDSSIYLCSVAESSYNSPLHFGNGTRLTVT.

As DNA, the CDR3 is TGTGCCAGCAGCTTAACCCCCAGCCCGACGGAGAGCACAGATACGCAGTATTTT. This sequence encodes CASSLTPSPTESTDTQYF. The chain combines TRBV7-3 with TRBJ2-3; D remains ambiguous. Germline CDR1 and CDR2: SGHTA and FQGTGA. This CDR3 region has 18 residues. Deletions cut 0 bases from V and 0 bases from J, with 16 bases between. Based on the CDR3 plus reference TRBV7-3 and TRBJ2-3, the full variable domain is GAGVSQTPSNKVTEKGKYVELRCDPISGHTALYWYRQSLGQGPEFLIYFQGTGAADDSGLPNDRFFAVRPEGSVSTLKIQRTERGDSAVYLCASSLTPSPTESTDTQYFGPGTRLTVL.

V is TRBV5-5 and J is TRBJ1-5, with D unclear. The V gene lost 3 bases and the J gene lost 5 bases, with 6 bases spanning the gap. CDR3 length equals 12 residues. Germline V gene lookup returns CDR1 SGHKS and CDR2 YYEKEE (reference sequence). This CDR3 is CASSYWDQPQHF. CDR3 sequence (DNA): TGTGCCAGCAGCTACTGGGATCAGCCCCAGCATTTT.

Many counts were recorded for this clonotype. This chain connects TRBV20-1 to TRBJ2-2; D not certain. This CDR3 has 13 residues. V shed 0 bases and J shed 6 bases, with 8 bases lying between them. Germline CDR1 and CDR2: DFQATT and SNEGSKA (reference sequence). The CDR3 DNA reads TGCAGTGCTAGAGATTTAGGTGCCGGGGAGCTGTTTTTT. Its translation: CSARDLGAGELFF.

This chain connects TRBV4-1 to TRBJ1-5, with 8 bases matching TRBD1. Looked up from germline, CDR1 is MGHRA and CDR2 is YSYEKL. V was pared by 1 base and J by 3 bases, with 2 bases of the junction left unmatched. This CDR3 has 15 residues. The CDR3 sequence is CASSQVDRVNQPQHF. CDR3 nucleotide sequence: TGCGCCAGCAGCCAAGTGGACAGGGTCAATCAGCCCCAGCATTTT.

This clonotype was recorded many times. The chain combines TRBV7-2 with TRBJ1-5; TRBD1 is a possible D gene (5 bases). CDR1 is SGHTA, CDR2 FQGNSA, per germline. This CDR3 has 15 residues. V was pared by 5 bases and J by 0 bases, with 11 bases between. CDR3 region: CASSPGHISNQPQHF. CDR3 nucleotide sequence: TGTGCCAGCAGCCCAGGACACATTAGCAATCAGCCCCAGCATTTT.

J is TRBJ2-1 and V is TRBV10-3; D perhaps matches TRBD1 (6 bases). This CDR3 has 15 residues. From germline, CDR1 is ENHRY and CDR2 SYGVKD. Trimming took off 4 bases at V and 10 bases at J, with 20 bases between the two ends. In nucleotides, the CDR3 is TGTGCCATCAGTGGGGCGGAACAGGGAAAATGGGAGCAGTTCTTC. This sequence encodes CAISGAEQGKWEQFF.

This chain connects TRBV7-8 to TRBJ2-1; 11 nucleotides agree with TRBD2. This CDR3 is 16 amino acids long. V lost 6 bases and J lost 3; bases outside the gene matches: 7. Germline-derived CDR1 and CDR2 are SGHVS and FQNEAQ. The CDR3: CASRLTSGGYYNEQFF. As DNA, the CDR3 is TGTGCCAGCAGACTCACTAGCGGGGGTTACTACAATGAGCAGTTCTTC.

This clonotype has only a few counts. CDR3 DNA sequence: TGTGCCAGCAGCAGGAACCGGGACAGGGTGGGTTATAGCAATCAGCCCCAGCATTTT. Translated: CASSRNRDRVGYSNQPQHF. V and J are TRBV5-6 and TRBJ1-5, with 9 positions matching TRBD1. The CDR3 runs to 19 residues. Unmatched junction bases numbered 14, after V lost 4 bases and J lost 0 bases. Germline V gene data show CDR1 as SGHDT and CDR2 as YYEEEE.

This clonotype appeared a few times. CDR3: CSVDGALQGGRIDNEQFF. DNA for the CDR3: TGCAGCGTTGATGGGGCGTTACAGGGGGGAAGGATAGATAATGAGCAGTTCTTC. The chain is built from TRBV29-1 and TRBJ2-1; 8 bases agree with TRBD1. Germline V gives CDR1 SQVTM, CDR2 ANQGSEA. With 3 bases clipped from V and 7 bases from J, the junction kept 20 bases outside the gene matches. The CDR3 sequence is 18 residues long.

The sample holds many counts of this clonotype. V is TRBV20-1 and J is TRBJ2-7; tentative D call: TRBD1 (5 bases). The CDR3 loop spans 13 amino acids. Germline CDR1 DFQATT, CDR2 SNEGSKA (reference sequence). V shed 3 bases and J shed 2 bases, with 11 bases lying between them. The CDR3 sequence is CSASVGPTYEQYF. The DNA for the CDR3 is TGCAGTGCTAGTGTGGGGCCAACCTACGAGCAGTACTTC.

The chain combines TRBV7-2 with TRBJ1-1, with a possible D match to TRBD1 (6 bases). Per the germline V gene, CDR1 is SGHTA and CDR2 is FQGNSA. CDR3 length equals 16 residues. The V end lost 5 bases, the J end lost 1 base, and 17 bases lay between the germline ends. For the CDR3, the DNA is TGTGCCAGCAGCCCGCAGACTGGCAGGGGGAACACTGAAGCTTTCTTT. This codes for CASSPQTGRGNTEAFF.

The chain's CDR3 is CASSLAFRQDTQYF. The CDR3 DNA reads as TGTGCCAGCAGCTTAGCGTTCCGACAGGATACGCAGTATTTT. The genes are TRBV7-6 and TRBJ2-3; D possibly corresponds to TRBD1 (5 bases). The CDR3 is 14 residues long. CDR1 and CDR2 from the germline V gene are SGHVS and FNYEAQ. V dropped 0 bases and J dropped 6 bases, with 10 bases sitting between them.

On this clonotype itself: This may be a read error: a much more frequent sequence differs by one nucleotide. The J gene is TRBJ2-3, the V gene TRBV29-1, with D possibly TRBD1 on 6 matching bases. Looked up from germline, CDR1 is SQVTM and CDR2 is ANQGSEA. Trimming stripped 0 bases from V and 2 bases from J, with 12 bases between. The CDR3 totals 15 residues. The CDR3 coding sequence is TGCAGCGTTGAAGAAGGGGGTCTAGACACAGATACGCAGTATTTT. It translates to CSVEEGGLDTDTQYF.

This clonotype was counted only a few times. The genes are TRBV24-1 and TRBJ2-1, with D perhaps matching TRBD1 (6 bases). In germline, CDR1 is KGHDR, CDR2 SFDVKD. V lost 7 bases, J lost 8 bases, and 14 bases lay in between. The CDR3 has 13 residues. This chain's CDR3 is CATRGGSVYEQFF. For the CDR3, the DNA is TGTGCCACCAGAGGGGGAAGTGTTTATGAGCAGTTCTTC.

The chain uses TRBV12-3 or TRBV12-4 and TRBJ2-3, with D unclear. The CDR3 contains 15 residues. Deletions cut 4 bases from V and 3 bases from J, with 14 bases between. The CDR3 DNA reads TGTGCCAGCAGTTCTGTGACCTTGCCTACAGATACGCAGTATTTT. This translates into CASSSVTLPTDTQYF.

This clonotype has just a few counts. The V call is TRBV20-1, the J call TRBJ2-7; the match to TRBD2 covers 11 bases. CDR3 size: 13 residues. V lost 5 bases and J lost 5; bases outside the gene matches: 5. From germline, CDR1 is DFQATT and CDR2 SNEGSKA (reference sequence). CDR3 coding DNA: TGCAGTGCTGTAGCGGGGGGGCGAAACGAGCAGTACGTC. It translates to CSAVAGGRNEQYV.

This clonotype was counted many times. CDR3 nucleotides: TGCAGTGCCAGACCCAGGGATTCTTATAGCAATCAGCCCCAGCATTTT. Protein: CSARPRDSYSNQPQHF. V and J are TRBV20-1 and TRBJ1-5; a possible D gene is TRBD1 (5 bases). The V end lost 6 bases, the J end lost 0 bases, and 18 bases lay between the germline ends. Per germline, CDR1 DFQATT and CDR2 SNEGSKA (reference sequence). This CDR3 region has 16 residues.

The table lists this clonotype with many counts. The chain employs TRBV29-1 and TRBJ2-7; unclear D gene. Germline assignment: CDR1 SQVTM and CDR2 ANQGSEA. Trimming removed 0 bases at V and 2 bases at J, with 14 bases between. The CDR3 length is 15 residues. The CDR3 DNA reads TGCAGCGTTGAAGACAGTACTAAACGCCCCTACGAGCAGTACTTC. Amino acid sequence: CSVEDSTKRPYEQYF.

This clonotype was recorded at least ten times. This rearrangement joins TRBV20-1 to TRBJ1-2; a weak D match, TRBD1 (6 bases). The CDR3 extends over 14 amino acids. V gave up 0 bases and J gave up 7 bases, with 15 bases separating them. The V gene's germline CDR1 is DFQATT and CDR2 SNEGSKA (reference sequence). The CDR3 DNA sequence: TGCAGTGCTAGAGATGAGGGGGGGGCCACTGGCTACACCTTC. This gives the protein CSARDEGGATGYTF.

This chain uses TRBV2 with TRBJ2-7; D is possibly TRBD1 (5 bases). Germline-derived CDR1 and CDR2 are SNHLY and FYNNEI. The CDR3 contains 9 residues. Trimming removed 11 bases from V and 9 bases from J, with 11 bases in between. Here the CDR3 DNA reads TGTGCCGCCAACCAGGGGCAGTACGTC. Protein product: CAANQGQYV.

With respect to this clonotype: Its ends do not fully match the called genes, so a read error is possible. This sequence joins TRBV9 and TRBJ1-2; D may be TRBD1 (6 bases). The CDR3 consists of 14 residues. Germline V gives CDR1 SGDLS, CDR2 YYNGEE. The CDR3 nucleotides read TGTGCCAGCAGCTCATGGACAGAGAAGGGTGGCTCCACCTTC. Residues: CASSSWTEKGGSTF.